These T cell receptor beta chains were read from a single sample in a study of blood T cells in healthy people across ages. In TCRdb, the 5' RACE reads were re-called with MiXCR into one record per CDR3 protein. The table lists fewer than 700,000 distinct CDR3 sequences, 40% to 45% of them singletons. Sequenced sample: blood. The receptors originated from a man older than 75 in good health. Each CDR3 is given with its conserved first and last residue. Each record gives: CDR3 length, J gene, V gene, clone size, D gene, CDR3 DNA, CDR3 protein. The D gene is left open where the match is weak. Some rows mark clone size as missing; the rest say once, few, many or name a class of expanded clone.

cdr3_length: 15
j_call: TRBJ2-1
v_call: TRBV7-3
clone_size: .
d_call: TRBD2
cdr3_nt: TGTGCCAGCAGCTTACGAGCGGGAGCGGCGGATGAGCAGTTCTTC
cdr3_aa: CASSLRAGAADEQFF

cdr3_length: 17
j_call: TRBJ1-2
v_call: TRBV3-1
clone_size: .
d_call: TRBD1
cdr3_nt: TGTGCCAGCAGCCTCGCGACAGGGGGAAAAGCTAACTATGGCTACACCTTC
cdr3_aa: CASSLATGGKANYGYTF

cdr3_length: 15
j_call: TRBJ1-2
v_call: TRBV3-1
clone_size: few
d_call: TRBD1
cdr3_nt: TGTGCCAGCAGTAAATCACAGGGGGCTAACTATGGCTACACCTTC
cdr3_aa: CASSKSQGANYGYTF

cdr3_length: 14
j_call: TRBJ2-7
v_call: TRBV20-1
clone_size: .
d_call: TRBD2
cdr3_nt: TGCAGTGCCCCTAGCGGGAGGCGACCGGACGAGCAGTACTTC
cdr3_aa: CSAPSGRRPDEQYF

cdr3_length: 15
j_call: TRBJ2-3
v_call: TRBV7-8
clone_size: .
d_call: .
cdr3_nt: TGTGCCAGCAGCTTCCTTGGGAGAGGGGCAGATACGCAGTATTTT
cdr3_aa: CASSFLGRGADTQYF

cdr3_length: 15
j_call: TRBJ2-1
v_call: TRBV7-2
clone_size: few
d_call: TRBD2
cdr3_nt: TGTGCCAGCAGCTTAGGAACCGGGACTAGCGGCGAGCAGTTCTTC
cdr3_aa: CASSLGTGTSGEQFF

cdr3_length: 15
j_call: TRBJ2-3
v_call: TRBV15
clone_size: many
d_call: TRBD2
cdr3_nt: TGTGCCACCAGCAGAGCCCGGGACTACACAGATACGCAGTATTTT
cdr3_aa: CATSRARDYTDTQYF

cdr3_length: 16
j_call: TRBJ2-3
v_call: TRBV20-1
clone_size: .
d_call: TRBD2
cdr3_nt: TGCGGTGCTAGAGATCGGGAGGGGGGTTGGACAGATACGCAGTATTTT
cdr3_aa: CGARDREGGWTDTQYF

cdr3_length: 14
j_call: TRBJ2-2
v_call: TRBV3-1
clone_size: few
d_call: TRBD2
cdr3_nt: TGTGCCAGCAGCCAAGGCGGGGGTGCCGGGGAGCTGTTTTTT
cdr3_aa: CASSQGGGAGELFF

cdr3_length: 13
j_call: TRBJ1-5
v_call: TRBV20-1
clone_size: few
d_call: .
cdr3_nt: TGCAGTGCTAGGGGTTATTCACCGGCGCCCCAGCATTTT
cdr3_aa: CSARGYSPAPQHF

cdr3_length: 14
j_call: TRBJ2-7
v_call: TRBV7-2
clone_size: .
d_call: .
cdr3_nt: TGTGCCAGCACGCCAAGATGGAGCTCCTACGAGCAGTACTTC
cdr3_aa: CASTPRWSSYEQYF

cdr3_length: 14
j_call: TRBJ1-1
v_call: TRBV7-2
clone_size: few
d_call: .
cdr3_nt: TGTGCCAGCAGCCCCGGCCCCAAGAACACTGAAGCTTTCTTT
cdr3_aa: CASSPGPKNTEAFF

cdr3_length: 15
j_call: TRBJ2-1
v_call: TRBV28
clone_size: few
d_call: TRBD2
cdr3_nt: TGTGCCAGCAGCCAACCTGGGACTAGGACTGCAGAGCAGTTCTTC
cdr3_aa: CASSQPGTRTAEQFF

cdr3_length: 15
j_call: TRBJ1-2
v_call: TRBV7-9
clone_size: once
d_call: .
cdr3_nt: TGTGCCAGCAGCCCGAAGGGCCTGATTAACTATGGCTACACCTTC
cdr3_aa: CASSPKGLINYGYTF

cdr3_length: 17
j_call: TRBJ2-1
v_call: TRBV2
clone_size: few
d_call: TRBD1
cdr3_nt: TGTGCCAGCGGGGCTACCGGGACAGTCCCCTCCTACAATGAGCAGTTCTTC
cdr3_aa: CASGATGTVPSYNEQFF

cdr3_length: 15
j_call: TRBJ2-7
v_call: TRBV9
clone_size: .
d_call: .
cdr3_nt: TGTGCCAGCAGCGTAGAGGCAGCCGCCCCCTACGAGCAGTACTTC
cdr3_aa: CASSVEAAAPYEQYF

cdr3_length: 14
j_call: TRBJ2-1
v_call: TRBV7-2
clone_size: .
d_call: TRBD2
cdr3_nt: TGTGCCAGCAGCCGAGAAGCGGGGAGGGGTGAGCAGTTCTTC
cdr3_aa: CASSREAGRGEQFF

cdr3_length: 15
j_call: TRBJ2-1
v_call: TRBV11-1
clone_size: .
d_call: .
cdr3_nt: TGTGCCAGCAGCCCCGGGACAATAACCTGCAATGAGCAGTTCTTC
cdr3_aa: CASSPGTITCNEQFF

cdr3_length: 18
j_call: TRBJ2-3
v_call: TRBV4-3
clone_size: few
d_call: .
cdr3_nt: TGCGCCAGCAGCCAAGGGAATGAAGGTGATGGGGGAACAGATACGCAGTATTTT
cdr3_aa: CASSQGNEGDGGTDTQYF

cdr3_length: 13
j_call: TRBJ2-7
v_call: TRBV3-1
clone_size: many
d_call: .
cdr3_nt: TGTGCCAGCAGCCAAGAACGAGGGTACGAGCAGTACTTC
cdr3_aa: CASSQERGYEQYF

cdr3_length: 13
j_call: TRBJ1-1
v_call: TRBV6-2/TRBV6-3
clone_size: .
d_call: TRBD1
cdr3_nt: TGTGCCAGCCACGGACAGGGGTACACTGAAGCTTTCTTT
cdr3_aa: CASHGQGYTEAFF

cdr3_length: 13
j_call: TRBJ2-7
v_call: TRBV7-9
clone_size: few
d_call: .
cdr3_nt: TGTGCCAGCAGCGTAGGGAACGTCGCCGAGCAGTACTTC
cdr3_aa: CASSVGNVAEQYF